The rows below give T cell receptor beta chains drawn from one sample of a study of cytomegalovirus exposure and HLA in healthy donors. Sequenced by immunoSEQ multiplex PCR; TCRdb stores in-frame clones only, minus some. The sample contains 140,000 to 150,000 clones, over 60% of which appear only once. Sample: PBMCs. These receptors were obtained from a man aged 35-49 years in good health and CMV-seropositive. CDR3s leave out the opening cysteine and the closing phenylalanine or tryptophan.

J	V	CDR3
TRBJ2-4	TRBV5-1	ASIFGGPRGAPLKNIQY
TRBJ2-1	TRBV19	ASSIEGDNYNEQF
TRBJ2-7	TRBV7-9	ASSQTSPGSAPYEQY
TRBJ2-5	TRBV30	AWSVQGGGQGETQY
TRBJ2-3	TRBV7-2	ASSLVGRGRADTQY
TRBJ2-7	TRBV28	ASSPLGTISYEQY
TRBJ1-4	TRBV28	ASSLAQDPPELF
TRBJ2-3	TRBV13	ASSRLAGGADTQY
TRBJ2-5	TRBV5-1	ASSLGLAETQETQY
TRBJ1-2	TRBV7-9	SSSLAGGYGYT
TRBJ1-3	TRBV6-5	ASSSGIAGNTIY
TRBJ1-5	TRBV28	ASSQRLTGWVGNQPQH
TRBJ2-1	TRBV9	ASSPRHGTSRGDEQF
TRBJ2-7	TRBV6-5	ASSYGPGSYEQY
.	TRBV6-5	ASSPPRSYEQY
TRBJ1-5	TRBV4-1	ASSQDGRGNQPQH
TRBJ2-1	TRBV15	ATSGYSGRAIHNEQF
TRBJ1-5	TRBV2	ASGRGQEHRNQPQH
TRBJ2-1	TRBV18	ASSPGVSPNEQF
TRBJ1-3	TRBV10-1	ASSPGQSSGNTIY
TRBJ2-2	TRBV7-6	ASSLLSPRANTGELF
TRBJ2-7	TRBV6-1	ASTRTVSTSYEQY
TRBJ2-7	TRBV5-4	ASSSRTSGGYEQY
TRBJ2-7	TRBV5-1	ASSFSGSSYEQY
TRBJ1-4	TRBV7-6	ASSPANREKLF
TRBJ1-1	TRBV29-1	SVEDRGAGTEAF
.	TRBV5-6	ASSFFLQSPYEQY
TRBJ2-2	TRBV5-4	ASSLAGGTSGRKGTGELF
TRBJ2-1	TRBV7-9	ASSLVTSGNEQF
TRBJ1-2	TRBV28	ASSFSGDHGYT
TRBJ2-7	TRBV5-1	ASSLAPGAGEQY
TRBJ2-5	TRBV7-2	ASSSIPSGSSEQY
TRBJ2-4	TRBV6-5	ASSYASGRAGNIQY
TRBJ2-1	TRBV30	ASIVQGAYNEQF
TRBJ1-1	TRBV7-2	ASSLRITTGVGTEAF
TRBJ1-5	TRBV27	ASSSGTGGNQPQH
TRBJ1-1	TRBV5-8	ASRRQGGNTEAF
TRBJ2-5	TRBV29-1	SVGASGLPETQY
TRBJ1-1	TRBV5-1	ASSSRTGNTEAF
TRBJ2-7	TRBV30	AWTHAGYEQY
TRBJ1-3	TRBV6-5	ASSSTGFDGNTIY
TRBJ1-1	TRBV7-8	ASSFAGTPNTEAF
TRBJ2-1	TRBV10-3	AISGQGDNEQF
TRBJ2-3	TRBV28	ASGTPSTDTQY
TRBJ1-1	TRBV6-5	ASRPPGGKDEAF
TRBJ2-7	TRBV27	ASSRLAGFEQY
TRBJ1-4	TRBV29-1	SVGQGREKLF
TRBJ2-1	TRBV9	ASSNRAGGGDEQF
TRBJ2-7	TRBV11-2	ASSLGGISYEQY
TRBJ2-7	TRBV6-1	ASRVRDSLSYEQY
TRBJ1-1	TRBV9	ASSVGGATEAF
TRBJ1-2	TRBV15	ATSTGTSGINYGYT
TRBJ2-1	TRBV2	ASNFGTRYNEQF
TRBJ2-7	TRBV5-1	ASSLGLAEYEQY
TRBJ2-1	TRBV27	ASSDRSAGGSSYNEQF
TRBJ2-1	TRBV7-6	ASSLQGQGLREQF
TRBJ2-2	TRBV11-2	ASSLLAGDTGELF
TRBJ2-4	TRBV27	ASSLTPGNIQY
TRBJ2-7	TRBV9	ASSVTGTAYEQY